The 10 T cell receptor beta chains below all came from one sample that was sequenced in a study of CD8 T cells in Susac syndrome. After extraction with the RNeasy kit, 0.5 to 1 ug of the RNA was reverse transcribed using random hexamers. TCRdb redid the calling of the immunoSEQ multiplex PCR reads with MiXCR, one entry per CDR3 protein. The sample holds 150,000 to 160,000 distinct CDR3 sequences, over 85% seen once. The sequenced sample consisted of CD8+ T cells from PBMCs. The receptors derive from a human donor with multiple sclerosis.

V gene TRBV7-9 combines with J gene TRBJ2-7, with TRBD1 matching 11 bases. This CDR3 has 15 residues. CDR1 is SEHNR and CDR2 is FQNEAQ in the germline V gene (reference sequence). With V trimmed by 5 bases and J by 7 bases, 10 bases remained unmatched. DNA of the CDR3: TGTGCCAGCAGCAAACCGGGACAGGGGGACGGGGAGCAGTACTTC. This gives the protein CASSKPGQGDGEQYF.

This sequence joins TRBV28 and TRBJ1-5; D unresolved. CDR1 MDHEN and CDR2 SYDVKM come from the germline V gene. The CDR3 is 13 amino acids. Trimming cost V 5 bases and J 4 bases, with 9 bases left between them. CDR3: CASSIKRNQPQHF. The CDR3 bases are TGTGCCAGCAGTATCAAGAGGAATCAGCCCCAGCATTTT.

The rearrangement uses TRBV6-2 or TRBV6-3 and TRBJ2-2; no firm D call. There are 12 residues in the CDR3. V was trimmed by 8 bases and J by 13 bases, leaving 17 bases between them. Germline CDR1 reads MNHEY; CDR2 reads SVGEGT. The CDR3 sequence: CASLNEERWLFF. CDR3 in DNA: TGTGCCAGCCTCAACGAGGAGCGTTGGCTGTTTTTT.

This clonotype was observed a single time. This sequence joins TRBV7-2 and TRBJ2-1, with 11 nucleotides matching TRBD2. The V and J ends lost 3 bases and 5 bases, in that order; junction bases with no gene match: 3. Germline CDR1 SGHTA, CDR2 FQGNSA. The CDR3 runs 15 residues. CDR3 residues: CASSLTSGAHNEQFF. CDR3 DNA sequence: TGTGCCAGCAGCTTGACTAGCGGGGCACACAATGAGCAGTTCTTC.

The sample holds one count of this clonotype. This chain connects TRBV5-6 to TRBJ1-6; possibly TRBD1 for D (5 bases). V dropped 0 bases and J dropped 4 bases, with 5 bases sitting between them. Germline CDR1 SGHDT, CDR2 YYEEEE. This CDR3 contains 14 residues. As DNA, the CDR3 is TGTGCCAGCAGCTTGGCAGGGTATAATTCACCCCTCCACTTT. It specifies CASSLAGYNSPLHF.

The J gene is TRBJ1-5, the V gene TRBV27; D not resolved. This CDR3 has 13 residues. V lost 3 bases and J 4 bases, leaving 7 bases between the germline ends. The V gene's germline CDR1 is MNHEY and CDR2 SMNVEV (reference sequence). Written as DNA, the CDR3 is TGTGCCAGCAGTTTTCGGGTAAATCAGCCCCAGCATTTT. Translated, it gives CASSFRVNQPQHF.

The J gene is TRBJ2-7, the V gene TRBV30, with D possibly TRBD1 on 6 matching bases. The CDR3 is 13 residues long. The ends were cut back, 6 bases at V and 0 bases at J, with 12 bases in the middle. Germline CDR1 reads GTSNPN; CDR2 reads SVGIG (reference sequence). In DNA form, the CDR3 reads TGTGCCTGCCGAGGGGGTAGCTCCTACGAGCAGTACTTC. It translates to CACRGGSSYEQYF.

This chain joins TRBV27 and TRBJ2-5; D may correspond to TRBD1 or TRBD2 (6 bases each). Germline V gene sequence: CDR1 MNHEY, CDR2 SMNVEV (reference sequence). Trimming cost V 6 bases and J 1 base, with 15 bases left between them. The CDR3 runs 15 residues. CDR3 protein: CASSYRGPTQETQYF. The CDR3 DNA reads as TGTGCCAGCAGCTACCGGGGGCCTACCCAAGAGACCCAGTACTTC.

The rearrangement uses TRBV3-1 and TRBJ2-7; perhaps TRBD2 as D (6 bases). The length of the CDR3 is 16 residues. Germline values: CDR1 LGHDT, CDR2 YNNKEL (reference sequence). The V end lost 1 base, the J end lost 7 bases, and 20 bases lay between the germline ends. CDR3 nucleotide sequence: TGTGCCAGCAGCCAAGCGGAGGGGTCCTCCCCTTGGGAGCAGTACTTC. It specifies CASSQAEGSSPWEQYF.

The rearrangement joins TRBV29-1 to TRBJ1-2; D unresolved. V was shortened by 2 bases and J by 8 bases, with 15 bases between the two germline ends. Per the germline V gene, CDR1 is SQVTM and CDR2 is ANQGSEA. There are 13 residues in the CDR3. DNA for the CDR3: TGCAGCGTTGAAACTGGGCAGGAGAGAGGCTACACCTTC. It translates to CSVETGQERGYTF.